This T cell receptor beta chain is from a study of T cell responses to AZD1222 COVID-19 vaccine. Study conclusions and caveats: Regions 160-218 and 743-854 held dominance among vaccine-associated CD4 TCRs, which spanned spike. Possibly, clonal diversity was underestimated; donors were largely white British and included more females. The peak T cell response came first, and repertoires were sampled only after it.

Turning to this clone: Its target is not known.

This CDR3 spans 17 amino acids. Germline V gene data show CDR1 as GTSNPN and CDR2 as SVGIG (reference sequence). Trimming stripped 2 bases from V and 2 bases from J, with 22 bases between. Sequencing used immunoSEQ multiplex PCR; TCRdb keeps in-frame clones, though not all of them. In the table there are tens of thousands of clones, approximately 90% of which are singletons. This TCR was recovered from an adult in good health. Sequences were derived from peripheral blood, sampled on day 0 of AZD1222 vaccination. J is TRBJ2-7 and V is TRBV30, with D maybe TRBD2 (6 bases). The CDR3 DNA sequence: TGTGCCTGGAGTAGTTTGGGTATCGGGACTGCCGCCTACGAGCAGTACTTC. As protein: CAWSSLGIGTAAYEQYF.